One sample yielded the 16 T cell receptor beta chains listed below, sequenced in a study of T-cell reconstitution after alpha-beta-depleted transplantation in children. Unique molecular identifiers were incorporated when the TCRbeta library was constructed. TCRdb analysed the PCR reads with MiXCR anew, one entry per CDR3 protein. The repertoire holds more than 20,000 distinct CDR3 sequences, about 11% seen once, with more than 20% in the top ten. The sample consisted of PBMCs from the stem cell graft donor, taken from the stem cell graft. Source of these receptors: a human donor who donated a stem cell graft to a child with chronic granulomatous disease.

This clonotype was counted ten times or more. The rearrangement links TRBV20-1 to TRBJ1-4; no definite D call. Trimming took 0 bases from V and 7 from J, leaving 9 bases between them. The CDR3 is 13 amino acids. Per the germline V gene, CDR1 is DFQATT and CDR2 is SNEGSKA (reference sequence). The CDR3 DNA reads TGCAGTGCTAGAGATCTAAGTTCTGAAAAACTGTTTTTT. It codes for CSARDLSSEKLFF.

This clonotype appeared many times. This chain uses TRBV12-3 or TRBV12-4 with TRBJ2-3; 10 bases align to TRBD2. V dropped 5 bases and J dropped 2; count of bases not matched to a gene: 7. This CDR3 region has 16 residues. CDR3 residues: CASSNSGGIPTDTQYF. CDR3 DNA sequence: TGTGCCAGCAGTAATAGCGGGGGGATTCCCACAGATACGCAGTATTTT.

This clonotype has ten or more counts. CDR3 bases: TGTGCCAGCAGCTTCGGACAGGGGAGGGTCACTGAAGCTTTCTTT. Translation: CASSFGQGRVTEAFF. This chain connects TRBV7-2 to TRBJ1-1; 9 nucleotides match TRBD1. The CDR3 length is 15 residues. The J segment lost 4 bases and the V segment lost 3 bases, leaving 6 bases of the junction unmatched. Germline V gives CDR1 SGHTA, CDR2 FQGNSA.

This clonotype was seen repeatedly, ten times or more. V and J are TRBV4-2 and TRBJ2-7; TRBD2 matches at 8 bases. The CDR3 has 15 amino acids. V lost 0 bases to trimming and J lost 4 bases; unmatched junction nucleotides: 5. The V gene's germline CDR1 is LGHNA and CDR2 YNFKEQ. The CDR3: CASSQESGTRYEQYF. The DNA of the CDR3 is TGTGCCAGCAGCCAAGAGAGCGGGACTAGATACGAGCAGTACTTC.

By sample fraction, this clonotype is medium-sized. V is TRBV5-1 and J is TRBJ2-3; D not resolved. Germline CDR1 SGHRS, CDR2 YFSETQ. Trimming cost V 4 bases and J 6 bases, with 12 bases left between them. There are 13 residues in the CDR3. CDR3 sequence: CASSRFEQDTQYF. As DNA, the CDR3 is TGCGCCAGCAGCCGCTTCGAACAGGATACGCAGTATTTT.

This clonotype was seen at least ten times. The gene calls are TRBV5-1 and TRBJ2-1; maybe TRBD2 (5 bases). Germline values: CDR1 SGHRS, CDR2 YFSETQ. With 0 bases removed from V and 8 bases from J, the gap between germline ends came to 15 bases. The CDR3 loop spans 15 amino acids. The CDR3: CASSLVGVNGDEQFF. As DNA, the CDR3 is TGCGCCAGCAGCTTGGTCGGGGTCAACGGGGATGAGCAGTTCTTC.

By sample fraction, this clonotype is medium-sized. The chain carries TRBV27 and TRBJ2-7; D is ambiguous. The CDR3 loop spans 14 amino acids. The V and J ends lost 2 bases and 0 bases respectively, with 8 bases between them. Germline V gene data show CDR1 as MNHEY and CDR2 as SMNVEV (reference sequence). The CDR3 spells CASSLGPASYEQYF. Written as DNA, the CDR3 is TGTGCCAGCAGTTTAGGGCCTGCCTCCTACGAGCAGTACTTC.

This clonotype was observed at least ten times. The gene calls are TRBV6-5 and TRBJ1-6; a weak D match, TRBD1 (6 bases). V gave up 0 bases and J gave up 13 bases, with 22 bases separating them. CDR3 length equals 17 residues. Germline loops: CDR1 MNHEY, CDR2 SVGAGI. The CDR3 DNA is TGTGCCAGCAGTTACTCGGGACTAGGACAGTCCGGGGGGCCCCTCCACTTT. Translated, it gives CASSYSGLGQSGGPLHF.

This clonotype was picked up many times. A much larger clone lies a single base off, so this may be a read error. The chain joins TRBV3-1 to TRBJ2-2; 10 nucleotides agree with TRBD2. The length of the CDR3 is 15 residues. CDR1 is LGHDT, CDR2 YNNKEL, per germline (reference sequence). This chain's CDR3 is CACSWTSGNTGELFF. The CDR3 DNA reads as TGTGCCTGCAGCTGGACTAGCGGGAACACCGGGGAGCTGTTTTTT.

In this sample, this clonotype turned up once. The rearrangement joins TRBV3-1 to TRBJ2-3; 7 bases map to TRBD2. The J segment lost 5 bases and the V segment lost 6 bases, leaving 11 bases of the junction unmatched. CDR1 is LGHDT and CDR2 is YNNKEL in the germline V gene (reference sequence). This CDR3 has 15 amino acids. The CDR3 here is CASSSSGAAGDTQYF. CDR3 sequence (DNA): TGTGCCAGCAGTTCAAGCGGGGCGGCGGGAGATACGCAGTATTTT.

Ten or more counts support this clonotype. The rearrangement uses TRBV20-1 and TRBJ2-1; TRBD2 aligns across 10 bases. V was clipped by 6 bases and J by 10 bases; unmatched bases: 15. CDR1 DFQATT and CDR2 SNEGSKA come from the germline V gene (reference sequence). This CDR3 spans 15 amino acids. The CDR3 region is CSATRASGSFEEQFF. The CDR3 region has the DNA TGCAGTGCCACTCGGGCTAGCGGGAGTTTTGAGGAGCAGTTCTTC.

The chain employs TRBV12-3 or TRBV12-4 and TRBJ1-3, with D unclear. There are 15 residues in the CDR3. V was pared by 2 bases and J by 1 base, with 9 bases between. The CDR3 sequence: CASSLRSSSGNTIYF. The CDR3 DNA is TGTGCCAGCAGTTTACGGTCCTCATCTGGAAACACCATATATTTT.

This clonotype showed up many times. This sequence joins TRBV5-1 and TRBJ1-4; no definite D call. Looked up from germline, CDR1 is SGHRS and CDR2 is YFSETQ. The CDR3 has 14 amino acids. V was trimmed by 6 bases and J by 4 bases, leaving 13 bases between them. The DNA of the CDR3 is TGCGCCAGCACGGAGGCAGGCAGTAATGAAAAACTGTTTTTT. Translation gives CASTEAGSNEKLFF.

This clonotype appeared many times. The chain has TRBV20-1 and TRBJ2-7; the D is unclear. Per the germline V gene, CDR1 is DFQATT and CDR2 is SNEGSKA (reference sequence). Trimming left V 1 base short and J 4 bases short, with 11 bases between. The CDR3 totals 13 residues. The CDR3 DNA reads as TGCAGTGCTAGAGGGGCCCAAGAGTACGAGCAGTACTTC. It specifies CSARGAQEYEQYF.

This clonotype was seen many times. Just one base apart from a much larger clone, this may be a read error. The rearrangement links TRBV6-1 to TRBJ2-6, with D perhaps given as TRBD1 or TRBD2 (5 bases each). This CDR3 is 15 amino acids long. CDR1 is MNHNS, CDR2 SASEGT, per germline. CDR3: CASSPRGSGANGLTF. The DNA for the CDR3 is TGTGCCAGCAGCCCCCGGGGCTCTGGGGCCAACGGCCTGACTTTC.

This clonotype occurred many times. CDR3 in DNA: TGTGCCAGCAGCCCGACTAGCGGGAGGGCCGAGTTCTTC. Translated, it gives CASSPTSGRAEFF. The chain is built from TRBV7-6 and TRBJ2-1, with 14 bases matching TRBD2. The junction had 5 bases not matched to a gene; V was cut back by 5 bases and J by 14 bases. Per germline, CDR1 SGHVS and CDR2 FNYEAQ. The CDR3 is 13 amino acids. The whole variable domain, filled in from reference TRBV7-6 and TRBJ2-1, reads GAGVSQSPRYKVTKRGQDVALRCDPISGHVSLYWYRQALGQGPEFLTYFNYEAQQDKSGLPNDRFSAERPEGSISTLTIQRTEQRDSAMYRCASSPTSGRAEFFGPGTRLTVL.